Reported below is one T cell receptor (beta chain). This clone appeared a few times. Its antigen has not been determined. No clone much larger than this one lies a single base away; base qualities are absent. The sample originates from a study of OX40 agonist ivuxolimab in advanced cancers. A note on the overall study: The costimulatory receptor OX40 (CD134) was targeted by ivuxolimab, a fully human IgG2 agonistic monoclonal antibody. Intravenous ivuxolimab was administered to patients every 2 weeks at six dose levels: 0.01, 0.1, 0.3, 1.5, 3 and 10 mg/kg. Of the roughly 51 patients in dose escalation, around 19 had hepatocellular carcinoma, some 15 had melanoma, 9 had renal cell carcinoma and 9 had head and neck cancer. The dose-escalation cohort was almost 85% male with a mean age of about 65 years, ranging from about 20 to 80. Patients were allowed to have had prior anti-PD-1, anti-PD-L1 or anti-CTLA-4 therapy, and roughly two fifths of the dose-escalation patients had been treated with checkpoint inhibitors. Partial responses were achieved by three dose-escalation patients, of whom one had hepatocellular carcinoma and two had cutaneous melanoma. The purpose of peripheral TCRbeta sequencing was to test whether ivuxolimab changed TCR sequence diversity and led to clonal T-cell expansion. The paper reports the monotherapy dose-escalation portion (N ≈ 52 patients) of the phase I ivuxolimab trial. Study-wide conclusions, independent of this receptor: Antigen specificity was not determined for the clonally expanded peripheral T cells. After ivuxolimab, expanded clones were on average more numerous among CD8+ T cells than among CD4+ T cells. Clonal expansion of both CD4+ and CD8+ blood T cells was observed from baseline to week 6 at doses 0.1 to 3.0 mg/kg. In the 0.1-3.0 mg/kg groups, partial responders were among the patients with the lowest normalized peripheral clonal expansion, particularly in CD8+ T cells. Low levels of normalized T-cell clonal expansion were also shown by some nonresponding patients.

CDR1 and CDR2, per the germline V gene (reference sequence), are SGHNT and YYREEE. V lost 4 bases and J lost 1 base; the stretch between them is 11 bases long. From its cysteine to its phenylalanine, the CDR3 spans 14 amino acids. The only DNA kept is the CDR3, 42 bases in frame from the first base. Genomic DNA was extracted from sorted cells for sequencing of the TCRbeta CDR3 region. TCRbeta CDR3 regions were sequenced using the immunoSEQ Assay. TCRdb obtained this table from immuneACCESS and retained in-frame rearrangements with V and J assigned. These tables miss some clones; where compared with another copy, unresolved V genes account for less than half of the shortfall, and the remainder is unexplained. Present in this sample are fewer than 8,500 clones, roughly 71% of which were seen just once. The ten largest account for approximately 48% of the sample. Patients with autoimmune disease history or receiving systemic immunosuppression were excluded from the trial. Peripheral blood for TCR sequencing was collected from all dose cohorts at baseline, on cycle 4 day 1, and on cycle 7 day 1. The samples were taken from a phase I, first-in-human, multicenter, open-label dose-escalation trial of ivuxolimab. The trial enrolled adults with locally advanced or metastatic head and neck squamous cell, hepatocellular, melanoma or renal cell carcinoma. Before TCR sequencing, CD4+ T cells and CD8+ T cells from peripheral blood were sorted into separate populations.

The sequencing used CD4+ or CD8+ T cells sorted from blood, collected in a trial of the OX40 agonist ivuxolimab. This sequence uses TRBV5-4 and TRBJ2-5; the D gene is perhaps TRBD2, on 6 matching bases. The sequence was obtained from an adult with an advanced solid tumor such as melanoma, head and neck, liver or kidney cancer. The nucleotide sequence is TGTGCCAGCAGCCCGGAGGGGTTCCAAGAGACCCAGTACTTC. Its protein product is CASSPEGFQETQYF.